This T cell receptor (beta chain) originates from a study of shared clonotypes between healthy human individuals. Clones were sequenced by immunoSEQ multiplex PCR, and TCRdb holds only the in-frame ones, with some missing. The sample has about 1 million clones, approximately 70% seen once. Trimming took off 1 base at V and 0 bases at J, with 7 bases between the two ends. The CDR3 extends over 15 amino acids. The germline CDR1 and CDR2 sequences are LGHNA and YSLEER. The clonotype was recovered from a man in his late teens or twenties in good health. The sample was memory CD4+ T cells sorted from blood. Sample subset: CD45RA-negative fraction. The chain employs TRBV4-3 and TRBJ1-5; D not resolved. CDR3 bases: TGCGCCAGCAGCCAAGTCGCAGTTAGCAATCAGCCCCAGCATTTT. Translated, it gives CASSQVAVSNQPQHF.